This TCR beta chain emerged from a study of cytomegalovirus exposure and HLA in healthy donors. This CDR3 has 14 residues. CDR1 LNHDA and CDR2 SQIVND come from the germline V gene (reference sequence). The J segment lost 7 bases and the V segment lost 6 bases, leaving 7 bases of the junction unmatched. The PCR used 60 Vbeta and 13 Jbeta primers. Assay: immunoSEQ multiplex PCR; the TCRdb copy retains only in-frame clones and omits some. The sample includes about 170,000 clones, roughly 80% of them seen just once. This clone was picked up one time. The receptor comes from a male donor in good health and CMV-seronegative. This rearrangement joins TRBV19 to TRBJ2-1; 9 bases match TRBD1. Sequenced material: PBMCs. The CDR3 loop reads CASRPGQGSNEQFF. CDR3 DNA: TGTGCCAGTAGGCCGGGACAGGGTAGTAATGAGCAGTTCTTC.